The 27 T cell receptor beta chains below all came from one sample that was sequenced in a study of identical twins. TCRdb called the 5' RACE reads again in MiXCR, with one record for every CDR3 protein. The data hold fewer than 650,000 distinct CDR3 sequences, with just over 7% observed a single time. These same records also appear under a second study, on yellow fever vaccine responses in identical twins.

The sequenced material came from PBMCs. Receptors originate from a woman aged 18 to 35 in good health.

This clonotype was picked up a small number of times. The rearrangement links TRBV5-1 to TRBJ2-2; 9 bases match TRBD2. The germline V gene encodes CDR1 SGHRS and CDR2 YFSETQ. The CDR3 consists of 18 residues. The trim removed 0 bases at V and 6 bases at J, leaving 12 bases unmatched. In nucleotides, the CDR3 is TGCGCCAGCAGCTTGGTTTTATGGCTAGCGGGATATTCCGGGGAGCTGTTTTTT. It yields the protein CASSLVLWLAGYSGELFF.

This clonotype occurred a few times. The chain recombines TRBV10-3 with TRBJ2-7; 8 positions agree with TRBD2. V lost 2 bases and J lost 4; bases outside the gene matches: 7. Per the germline V gene, CDR1 is ENHRY and CDR2 is SYGVKD. The CDR3 length is 15 residues. Here the CDR3 reads CAISEGSGIGYEQYF. The CDR3, as DNA: TGTGCCATCAGTGAGGGTAGCGGGATTGGTTACGAGCAGTACTTC.

The rearrangement links TRBV20-1 to TRBJ2-7; 10 bases fit TRBD2. Germline V CDR1 and CDR2: DFQATT, SNEGSKA (reference sequence). CDR3 size: 17 residues. V was clipped by 6 bases and J by 0 bases; unmatched bases: 14. As DNA, the CDR3 is TGCAGTGCCAGGGCTAGCGGGGGACTATTTAGCTCCTACGAGCAGTACGTC. The encoded protein is CSARASGGLFSSYEQYV.

This clonotype was counted ten times or more. The CDR3 region has the DNA TGCGCCAGCAGCTTACAGGGAATGGACCAAGAGACCCAGTACTTC. Protein sequence: CASSLQGMDQETQYF. The rearrangement links TRBV5-1 to TRBJ2-5; D perhaps matches TRBD1 (6 bases). CDR1 is SGHRS, CDR2 YFSETQ, per germline. The V end lost 2 bases, the J end lost 0 bases, and 11 bases lay between the germline ends. The CDR3 is made up of 15 amino acids.

This clonotype was counted between two and nine times. V gene TRBV5-6 combines with J gene TRBJ2-3, with 8 bases aligning to TRBD2. Germline V gives CDR1 SGHDT, CDR2 YYEEEE. The CDR3 loop spans 12 amino acids. The V and J ends lost 3 bases and 10 bases, in that order; junction bases with no gene match: 4. The DNA of the CDR3 is TGTGCCAGCAGCTGGACTAGCACTGCGCAGTATTTT. Encoded protein: CASSWTSTAQYF.

The chain carries TRBV20-1 and TRBJ2-1, with D possibly TRBD2 on 6 matching bases. CDR1 and CDR2 (germline): DFQATT, SNEGSKA (reference sequence). There are 15 residues in the CDR3. Trimming shortened V by 5 bases and J by 2 bases, and 16 bases separated the two germline ends. CDR3 in amino acids: CSARPGIAAYNEQFF. CDR3 coding DNA: TGCAGTGCTCGCCCCGGGATAGCGGCCTACAATGAGCAGTTCTTC.

The chain carries TRBV5-1 and TRBJ2-1, with 8 bases lining up with TRBD1. The CDR3 totals 17 residues. J lost 4 bases, V lost 4 bases, and 13 bases had no gene match. CDR1 is SGHRS, CDR2 YFSETQ, per germline. The CDR3 region has the DNA TGCGCCAGCAGCCTATCTAAGACAGGGGCGTATTACAATGAGCAGTTCTTC. Protein: CASSLSKTGAYYNEQFF.

This clonotype has a count of ten or more. V and J are TRBV24-1 and TRBJ2-1; TRBD2 agrees at 14 bases. The J segment lost 8 bases and the V segment lost 10 bases, leaving 6 bases of the junction unmatched. Germline V gene lookup returns CDR1 KGHDR and CDR2 SFDVKD. This CDR3 is built from 14 residues. As DNA, the CDR3 is TGTGCCACTGGGACTAGCGGGAGATTCGATGAGCAGTTCTTC. Its protein is CATGTSGRFDEQFF.

This clonotype was seen ten or more times. The chain is built from TRBV7-8 and TRBJ2-5; D perhaps matches TRBD2 (5 bases). The germline CDR1 and CDR2 sequences are SGHVS and FQNEAQ. V lost 10 bases, J lost 2 bases, and 20 bases lay in between. The CDR3 has 15 residues. CDR3 bases: TGTGCCACCGACTCTAGGAGGCACCCACAAGAGACCCAGTACTTC. Amino acids: CATDSRRHPQETQYF.

This clonotype has more than one count but fewer than ten. This chain links TRBV10-1 with TRBJ1-5; maybe TRBD1 (6 bases). V was cut by 2 bases and J by 6 bases, with 11 bases left in between. The CDR3 has 14 residues. Germline values: CDR1 WNHNN, CDR2 SYGVQD (reference sequence). In nucleotides, the CDR3 is TGCGCCAGCAGTGAGGGGGCAGGGGTTCAGCCCCAGCATTTT. Translated: CASSEGAGVQPQHF.

The chain joins TRBV27 to TRBJ1-6, with a weak D call TRBD1 (5 bases). This CDR3 region has 18 residues. From germline, CDR1 is MNHEY and CDR2 SMNVEV (reference sequence). Trimming stripped 3 bases from V and 0 bases from J, with 15 bases between. The CDR3 protein is CASSFVVRGSSYNSPLHF. The CDR3 DNA reads as TGTGCCAGCAGTTTTGTAGTTCGGGGGAGCTCCTATAATTCACCCCTCCACTTT.

The chain carries TRBV20-1 and TRBJ2-3, with TRBD1 matching 9 bases. CDR3 length equals 15 residues. The V segment lost 2 bases and the J segment 2 bases; nucleotides outside the gene matches: 5. Germline CDR1 and CDR2: DFQATT and SNEGSKA (reference sequence). CDR3: CSARRDREHTDTQYF. CDR3 in DNA: TGCAGTGCTAGAAGGGACAGGGAGCACACAGATACGCAGTATTTT.

This clonotype has at least ten counts. V and J are TRBV12-3 or TRBV12-4 and TRBJ2-7; no definite D call. Trimming stripped 4 bases from V and 4 bases from J, with 8 bases between. There are 12 residues in the CDR3. CDR3 sequence reads: CASSSAGYEQYF. DNA for the CDR3: TGTGCCAGCAGTTCCGCCGGGTACGAGCAGTACTTC.

The J gene is TRBJ2-1, the V gene TRBV10-2; no clear D gene. Germline lookup yields CDR1 WSHSY and CDR2 SAAADI. This CDR3 region has 13 residues. The V end was cut by 5 bases, the J end by 11 bases, with 16 bases between. CDR3 sequence: CASSFHPNRQQFF. CDR3 in DNA: TGCGCCAGCAGTTTCCACCCAAACCGGCAGCAGTTCTTC.

This clonotype was picked up many times. The chain couples TRBV20-1 to TRBJ2-1; D not certain. Trimming shortened V by 3 bases and J by 2 bases, and 8 bases separated the two germline ends. From germline, CDR1 is DFQATT and CDR2 SNEGSKA (reference sequence). The CDR3 runs to 13 residues. The CDR3 here is CSARVQAYNEQFF. The CDR3 nucleotides are TGCAGTGCTAGGGTTCAGGCCTACAATGAGCAGTTCTTC.

This clonotype was seen only a few times. This sequence joins TRBV2 and TRBJ1-5; TRBD1 might be the D (5 bases). In germline, CDR1 is SNHLY, CDR2 FYNNEI. The length of the CDR3 is 14 residues. Trimming pared 8 bases from V and 4 bases from J, leaving 15 bases between. The DNA for the CDR3 is TGTGCCAGCTCGAGGGACGGATTAAATCAGCCCCAGCATTTT. It translates to CASSRDGLNQPQHF. Full variable domain (missing parts from reference TRBV2 and TRBJ1-5): EPEVTQTPSHQVTQMGQEVILRCVPISNHLYFYWYRQILGQKVEFLVSFYNNEISEKSEIFDDQFSVERPDGSNFTLKIRSTKLEDSAMYFCASSRDGLNQPQHFGDGTRLSIL.

This clonotype was counted a few times. V is TRBV6-1 and J is TRBJ2-1, with a tentative D call TRBD1 (7 bases). The CDR3 loop spans 15 amino acids. Per the germline V gene, CDR1 is MNHNS and CDR2 is SASEGT. V was pared by 4 bases and J by 3 bases, with 13 bases between. CDR3 sequence (DNA): TGTGCCAGCAGTGGGAGGGACAGCCACTACAATGAGCAGTTCTTC. Translated: CASSGRDSHYNEQFF.

There are many counts of this clonotype. This chain uses TRBV7-9 with TRBJ1-2; D not resolved. The CDR3 has 14 residues. CDR1 is SEHNR and CDR2 is FQNEAQ in the germline V gene (reference sequence). Trimming stripped 4 bases from V and 0 bases from J, with 9 bases between. In nucleotides, the CDR3 is TGTGCCAGCAGCTCCAGGACGGCTAACTATGGCTACACCTTC. This encodes CASSSRTANYGYTF.

This clonotype was counted a few times. V and J are TRBV7-3 and TRBJ2-1; D is ambiguous. Trimming took 2 bases from V and 6 from J, leaving 14 bases between them. Germline V gene sequence: CDR1 SGHTA, CDR2 FQGTGA. This CDR3 spans 15 amino acids. The CDR3 loop reads CASSLSHSLGNEQFF. CDR3 nucleotides: TGTGCCAGCAGCTTATCCCACAGCTTGGGCAATGAGCAGTTCTTC. Full variable domain (remainder filled in from reference TRBV7-3 and TRBJ2-1): GAGVSQTPSNKVTEKGKYVELRCDPISGHTALYWYRQSLGQGPEFLIYFQGTGAADDSGLPNDRFFAVRPEGSVSTLKIQRTERGDSAVYLCASSLSHSLGNEQFFGPGTRLTVL.

The J gene is TRBJ1-6, the V gene TRBV12-3 or TRBV12-4; TRBD1 is a possible D gene (6 bases). V lost 4 bases and J lost 13, with 11 bases in between. The CDR3 runs to 12 residues. The CDR3 region is CASSSQGFPLHF. CDR3 sequence (DNA): TGTGCCAGCAGTTCACAGGGTTTTCCCCTCCACTTT.

This clonotype was counted many times. The chain couples TRBV6-5 to TRBJ1-4; a weak D match, TRBD1 (6 bases). This CDR3 spans 17 amino acids. CDR1 and CDR2 (germline): MNHEY, SVGAGI. The germline V and J ends were trimmed by 2 bases and 6 bases, with 19 bases remaining between them. The CDR3 spells CASSYDPPGAHDEKLFF. The CDR3 coding sequence is TGTGCCAGCAGTTACGACCCCCCGGGGGCGCATGATGAAAAACTGTTTTTT.

As to this clonotype: Its ends do not fully match the called genes, so a read error is possible. This rearrangement joins TRBV5-1 to TRBJ2-2; TRBD1 aligns across 7 bases. Germline-derived CDR1 and CDR2 are SGHRS and YFSETQ. The CDR3 runs 16 residues. CDR3 in DNA: TGCGCCAGCGGACACACAGGGGATTCGGACACCGGGGTGCTGTTTTTT. It codes for CASGHTGDSDTGVLFF.

This clonotype was found many times. The CDR3 is CSAKSWVSERTEAFF. Written as DNA, the CDR3 is TGCAGCGCTAAGAGCTGGGTCTCCGAACGCACTGAAGCTTTCTTT. The rearrangement joins TRBV29-1 to TRBJ1-1; D not certain. The germline gives CDR1 SQVTM, CDR2 ANQGSEA. The V gene lost 7 bases and the J gene lost 4 bases, with 22 bases spanning the gap. The CDR3 has 15 residues.

The chain uses TRBV6-1 and TRBJ2-7, with 11 nucleotides matching TRBD2. V lost 5 bases, J lost 3 bases, and 6 bases stayed unmatched. The CDR3 runs 15 residues. In germline, CDR1 is MNHNS, CDR2 SASEGT. The CDR3 region has the DNA TGTGCCAGCAGTCCCGATGGGACTAGCGGCTACGAGCAGTACTTC. Amino acid sequence: CASSPDGTSGYEQYF.

The chain is built from TRBV20-1 and TRBJ2-6; D is possibly TRBD2 (6 bases). The CDR3 sequence is 15 residues long. Germline CDR1 reads DFQATT; CDR2 reads SNEGSKA (reference sequence). The V end was cut by 0 bases, the J end by 3 bases, with 9 bases between. The CDR3 reads CSARDGGIGANVLTF. CDR3 nucleotides: TGCAGTGCTAGAGATGGAGGGATTGGGGCCAACGTCCTGACTTTC.

This clonotype was counted ten times or more. V is TRBV29-1 and J is TRBJ2-3; 8 nucleotides align to TRBD2. Trimming removed 6 bases from V and 1 base from J; junction bases left unmatched: 9. Germline V CDR1 and CDR2: SQVTM, ANQGSEA. CDR3 length: 15 amino acids. In nucleotides, the CDR3 is TGCAGCGTGAACGGGAGGGCCGTGGGCACAGATACGCAGTATTTT. It yields the protein CSVNGRAVGTDTQYF.

The gene calls are TRBV29-1 and TRBJ2-5, with 7 positions matching TRBD2. Per the germline V gene, CDR1 is SQVTM and CDR2 is ANQGSEA. Trimming removed 0 bases from V and 7 bases from J; junction bases left unmatched: 8. The CDR3 spans 14 residues. CDR3 coding DNA: TGCAGCGTTGAAGAGGGGGGGGTAGGTGTGACCCAGTACTTC. Translated: CSVEEGGVGVTQYF. The entire variable domain, with the rest obtained from reference TRBV29-1 and TRBJ2-5, is as follows: SAVISQKPSRDICQRGTSLTIQCQVDSQVTMMFWYRQQPGQSLTLIATANQGSEATYESGFVIDKFPISRPNLTFSTLTVSNMSPEDSSIYLCSVEEGGVGVTQYFGPGTRLLVL.